This record looks at one TCR beta chain sequence and its context. In the original processing: From reference gene primer amplification, estimates of nucleated cell counts were derived. The method was immunoSEQ multiplex PCR; TCRdb's version includes in-frame clones alone and lacks a portion of them. Clone size and V and J calls were adopted from that table, with D and trimming inferred from the DNA. The profile shows around 52,000 clones, around 88% of them singletons. The CDR3 consists of 15 residues. Germline V gives CDR1 KGHSH, CDR2 LQKENI. Trimming pared 1 base from V and 4 bases from J, leaving 13 bases between. This specimen belongs to a study of blood T cell repertoires in COVID-19. On the study more broadly: The United States, Italy and Spain were the sources of the acute and convalescent COVID-19 samples.

Sequencing was done on a sample of peripheral blood. This chain connects TRBV18 to TRBJ2-5; D unresolved. The TCR originated in a human donor in a cohort sampled during active COVID-19. The CDR3 DNA is TGTGCCAGCTCACCACGAGGTATACCGGGAGAGACCCAGTACTTC. It encodes CASSPRGIPGETQYF.